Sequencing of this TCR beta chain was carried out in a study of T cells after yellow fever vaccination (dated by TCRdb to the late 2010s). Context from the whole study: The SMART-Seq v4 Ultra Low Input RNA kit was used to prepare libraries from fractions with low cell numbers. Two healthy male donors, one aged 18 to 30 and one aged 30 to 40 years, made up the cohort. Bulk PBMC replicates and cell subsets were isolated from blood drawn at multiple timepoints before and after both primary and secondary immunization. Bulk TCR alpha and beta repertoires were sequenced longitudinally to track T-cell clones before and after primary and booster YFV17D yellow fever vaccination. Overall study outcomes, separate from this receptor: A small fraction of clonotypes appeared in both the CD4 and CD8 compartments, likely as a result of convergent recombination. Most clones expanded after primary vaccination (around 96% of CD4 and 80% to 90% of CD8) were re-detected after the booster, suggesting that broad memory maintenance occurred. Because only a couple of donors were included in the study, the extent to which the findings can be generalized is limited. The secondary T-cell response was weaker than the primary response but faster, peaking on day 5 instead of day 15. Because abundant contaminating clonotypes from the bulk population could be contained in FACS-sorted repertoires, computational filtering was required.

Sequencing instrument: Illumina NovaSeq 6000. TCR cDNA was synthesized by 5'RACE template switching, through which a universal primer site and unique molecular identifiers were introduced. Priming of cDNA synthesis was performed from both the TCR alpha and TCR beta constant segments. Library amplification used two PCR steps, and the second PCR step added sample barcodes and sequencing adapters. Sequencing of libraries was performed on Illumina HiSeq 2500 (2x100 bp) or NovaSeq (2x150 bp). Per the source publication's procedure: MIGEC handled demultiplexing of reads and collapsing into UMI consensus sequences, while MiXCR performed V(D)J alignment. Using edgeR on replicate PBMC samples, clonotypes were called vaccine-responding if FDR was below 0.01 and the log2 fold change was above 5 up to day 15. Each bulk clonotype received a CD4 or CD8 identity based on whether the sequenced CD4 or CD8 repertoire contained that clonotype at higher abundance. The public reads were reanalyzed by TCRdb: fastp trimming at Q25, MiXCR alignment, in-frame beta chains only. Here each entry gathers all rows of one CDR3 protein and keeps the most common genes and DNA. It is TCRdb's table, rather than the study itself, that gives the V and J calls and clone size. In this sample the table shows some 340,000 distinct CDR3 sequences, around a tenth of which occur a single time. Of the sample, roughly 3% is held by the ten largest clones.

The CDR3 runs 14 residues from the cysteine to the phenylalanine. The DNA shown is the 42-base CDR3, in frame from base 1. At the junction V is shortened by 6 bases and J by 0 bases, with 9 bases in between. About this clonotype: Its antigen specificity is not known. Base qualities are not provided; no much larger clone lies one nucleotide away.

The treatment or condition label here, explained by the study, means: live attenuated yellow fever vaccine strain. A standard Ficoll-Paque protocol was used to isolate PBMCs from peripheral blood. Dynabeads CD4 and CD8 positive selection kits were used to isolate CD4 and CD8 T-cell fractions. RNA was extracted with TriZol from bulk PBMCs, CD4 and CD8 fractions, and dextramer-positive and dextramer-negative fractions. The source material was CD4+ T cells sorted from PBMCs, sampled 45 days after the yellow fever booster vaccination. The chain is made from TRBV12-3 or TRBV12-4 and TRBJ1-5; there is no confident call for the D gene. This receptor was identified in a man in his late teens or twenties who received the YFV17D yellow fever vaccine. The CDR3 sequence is CASRENLSNQPQHF. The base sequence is TGTGCCAGCAGGGAGAATCTTAGCAATCAGCCCCAGCATTTT.